This T cell receptor (beta chain) was obtained from a study of neurological immune-mediated disorders. Study-level findings and limits: The greatest TCR clonal expansion appeared in HTLV-1-associated myelopathy and the smallest, falling below healthy controls, in multiple sclerosis.

TCRdb recomputed calls from the 5' RACE reads with MiXCR, one row per CDR3 protein. The sample holds roughly 39,000 distinct CDR3 sequences, approximately 5.1% seen once. Trimming shortened V by 5 bases and J by 11 bases, and 25 bases separated the two germline ends. The CDR3 has 15 residues. The germline CDR1 and CDR2 sequences are DFQATT and SNEGSKA (reference sequence). This clonotype was found many times. Its antigen is unknown. Use was made of roughly 910,000 CD4+ or CD8+ T cells in sorted libraries. This rearrangement joins TRBV20-1 to TRBJ2-4, with a possible D match to TRBD1 (6 bases). This clonotype was obtained from a man between 18 and 29 years old in good health. The source material was CD4+ T cells from blood. CDR3: CSAHQTGRPFSVQYF. CDR3 sequence (DNA): TGCAGTGCTCACCAGACAGGCCGGCCTTTCTCGGTTCAGTACTTC.